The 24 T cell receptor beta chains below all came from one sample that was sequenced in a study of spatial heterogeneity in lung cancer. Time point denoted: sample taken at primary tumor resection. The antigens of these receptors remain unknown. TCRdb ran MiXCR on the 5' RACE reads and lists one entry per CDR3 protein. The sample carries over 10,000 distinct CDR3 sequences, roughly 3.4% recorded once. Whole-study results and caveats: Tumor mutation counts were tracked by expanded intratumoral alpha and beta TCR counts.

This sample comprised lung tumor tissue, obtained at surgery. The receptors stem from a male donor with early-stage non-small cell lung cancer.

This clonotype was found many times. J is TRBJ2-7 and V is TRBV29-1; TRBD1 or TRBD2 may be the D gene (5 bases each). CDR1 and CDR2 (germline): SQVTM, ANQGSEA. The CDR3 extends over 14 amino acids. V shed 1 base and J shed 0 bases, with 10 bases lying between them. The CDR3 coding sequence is TGCAGCGTTGAAGGGGACGGATACTCCTACGAGCAGTACTTC. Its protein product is CSVEGDGYSYEQYF.

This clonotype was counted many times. This chain's CDR3 is CASSSGGRSNEKLFF. The CDR3 coding sequence is TGTGCCAGCAGCTCAGGGGGGCGGAGTAATGAAAAACTGTTTTTT. V and J are TRBV7-6 and TRBJ1-4, with 7 positions matching TRBD1. The germline V gene has CDR1 SGHVS and CDR2 FNYEAQ. This CDR3 region has 15 residues. Losses at the gene ends were 4 bases for V and 4 bases for J; bases not matched to a gene: 6.

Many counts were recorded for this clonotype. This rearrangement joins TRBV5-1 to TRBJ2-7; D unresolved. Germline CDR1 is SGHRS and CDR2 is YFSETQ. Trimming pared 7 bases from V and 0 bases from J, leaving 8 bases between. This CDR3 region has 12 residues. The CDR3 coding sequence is TGCGCCAGCTCCTTGACCTCCTACGAGCAGTACTTC. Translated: CASSLTSYEQYF.

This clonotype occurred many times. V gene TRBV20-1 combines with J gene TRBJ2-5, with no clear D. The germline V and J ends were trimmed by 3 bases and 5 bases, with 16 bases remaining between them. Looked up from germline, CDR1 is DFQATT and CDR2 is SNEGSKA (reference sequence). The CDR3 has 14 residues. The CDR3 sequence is CSARGSWVRETQYF. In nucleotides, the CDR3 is TGCAGTGCTAGGGGGTCTTGGGTTCGGGAGACCCAGTACTTC.

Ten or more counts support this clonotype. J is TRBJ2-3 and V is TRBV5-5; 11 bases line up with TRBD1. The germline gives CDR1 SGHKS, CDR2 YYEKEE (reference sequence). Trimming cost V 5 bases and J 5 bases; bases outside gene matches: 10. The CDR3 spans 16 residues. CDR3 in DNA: TGTGCCAGCAGTTTACAACCGGGACAGGGGGGAGATACGCAGTATTTT. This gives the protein CASSLQPGQGGDTQYF. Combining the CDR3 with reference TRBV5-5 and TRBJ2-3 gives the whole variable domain DAGVTQSPTHLIKTRGQQVTLRCSPISGHKSVSWYQQVLGQGPQFIFQYYEKEERGRGNFPDRFSARQFPNYSSELNVNALLLGDSALYLCASSLQPGQGGDTQYFGPGTRLTVL.

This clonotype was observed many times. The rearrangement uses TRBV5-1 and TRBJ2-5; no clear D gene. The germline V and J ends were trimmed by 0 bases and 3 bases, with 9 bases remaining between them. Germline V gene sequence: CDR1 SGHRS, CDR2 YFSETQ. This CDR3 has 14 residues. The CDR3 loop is CASSLAGQEETQYF. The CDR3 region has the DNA TGCGCCAGCAGCTTGGCCGGGCAGGAAGAGACCCAGTACTTC.

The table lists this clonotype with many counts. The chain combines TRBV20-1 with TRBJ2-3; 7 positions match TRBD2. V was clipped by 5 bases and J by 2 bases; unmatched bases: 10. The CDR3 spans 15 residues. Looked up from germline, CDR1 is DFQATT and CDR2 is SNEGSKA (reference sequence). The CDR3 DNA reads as TGCAGTGCTGGGCTTACTAGCGCCTACACAGATACGCAGTATTTT. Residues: CSAGLTSAYTDTQYF.

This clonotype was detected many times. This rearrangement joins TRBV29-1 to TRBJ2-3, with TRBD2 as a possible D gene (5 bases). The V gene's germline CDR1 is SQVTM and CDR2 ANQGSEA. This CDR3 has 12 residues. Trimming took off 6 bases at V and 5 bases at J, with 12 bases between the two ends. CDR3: CSVIRGGDTQYF. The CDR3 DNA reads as TGCAGCGTGATAAGAGGAGGAGATACGCAGTATTTT.

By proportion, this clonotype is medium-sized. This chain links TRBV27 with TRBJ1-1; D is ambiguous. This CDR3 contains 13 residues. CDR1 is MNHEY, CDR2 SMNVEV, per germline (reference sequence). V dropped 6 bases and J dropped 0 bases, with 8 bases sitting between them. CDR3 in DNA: TGTGCCAGCAGAGGGATAGTGAACACTGAAGCTTTCTTT. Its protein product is CASRGIVNTEAFF.

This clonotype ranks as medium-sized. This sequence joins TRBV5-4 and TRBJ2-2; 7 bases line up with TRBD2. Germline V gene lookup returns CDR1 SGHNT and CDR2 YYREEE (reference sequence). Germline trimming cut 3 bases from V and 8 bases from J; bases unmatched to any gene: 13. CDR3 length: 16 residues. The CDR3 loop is CASSSAGGGTYGELFF. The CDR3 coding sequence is TGTGCCAGCAGCTCTGCTGGGGGAGGGACGTATGGGGAGCTGTTTTTT.

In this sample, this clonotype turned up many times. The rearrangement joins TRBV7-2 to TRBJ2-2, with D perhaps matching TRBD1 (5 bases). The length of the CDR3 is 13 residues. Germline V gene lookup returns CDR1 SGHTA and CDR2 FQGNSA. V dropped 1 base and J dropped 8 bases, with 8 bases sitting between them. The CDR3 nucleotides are TGTGCCAGCAGCTTAGGGACATTAGGGGAGCTGTTTTTT. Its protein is CASSLGTLGELFF.

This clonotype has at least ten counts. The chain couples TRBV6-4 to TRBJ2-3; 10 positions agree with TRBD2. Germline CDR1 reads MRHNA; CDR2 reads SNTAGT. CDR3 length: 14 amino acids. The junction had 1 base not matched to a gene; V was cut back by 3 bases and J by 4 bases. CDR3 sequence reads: CASSESGGADTQYF. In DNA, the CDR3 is TGTGCCAGCAGTGAAAGCGGGGGGGCAGATACGCAGTATTTT.

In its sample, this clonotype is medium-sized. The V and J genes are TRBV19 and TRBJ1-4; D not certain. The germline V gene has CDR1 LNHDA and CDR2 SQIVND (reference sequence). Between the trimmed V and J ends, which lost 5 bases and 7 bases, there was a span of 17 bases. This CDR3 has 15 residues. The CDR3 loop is CASSGSSGWGEKLFF. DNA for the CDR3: TGTGCCAGTAGTGGATCCTCAGGATGGGGTGAAAAACTGTTTTTT.

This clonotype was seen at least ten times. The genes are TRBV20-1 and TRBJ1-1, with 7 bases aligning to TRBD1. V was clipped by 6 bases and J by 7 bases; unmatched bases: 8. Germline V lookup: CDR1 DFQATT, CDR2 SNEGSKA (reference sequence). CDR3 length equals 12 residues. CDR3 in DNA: TGCAGTGCCGGCGGACAGGCTATTGAAGCTTTCTTT. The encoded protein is CSAGGQAIEAFF.

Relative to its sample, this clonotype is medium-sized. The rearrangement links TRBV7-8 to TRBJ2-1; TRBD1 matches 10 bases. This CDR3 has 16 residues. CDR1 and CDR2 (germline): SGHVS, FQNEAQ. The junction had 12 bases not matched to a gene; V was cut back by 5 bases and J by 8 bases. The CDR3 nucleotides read TGTGCCAGCAGCCGAATCCCGGGACAGGGGCGCGATGAGCAGTTCTTC. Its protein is CASSRIPGQGRDEQFF. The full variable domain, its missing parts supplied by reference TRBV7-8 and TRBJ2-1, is GAGVSQSPRYKVAKRGQDVALRCDPISGHVSLFWYQQALGQGPEFLTYFQNEAQLDKSGLPSDRFFAERPEGSVSTLKIQRTQQEDSAVYLCASSRIPGQGRDEQFFGPGTRLTVL.

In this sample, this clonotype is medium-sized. CDR3 protein: CASSVSGIVGEKLFF. The CDR3 nucleotides are TGTGCCAGCAGCGTCTCCGGGATAGTAGGAGAAAAACTGTTTTTT. The chain is built from TRBV9 and TRBJ1-4; D is unresolved. V was cut by 2 bases and J by 8 bases, with 16 bases left in between. This CDR3 has 15 residues. Looked up from germline, CDR1 is SGDLS and CDR2 is YYNGEE.

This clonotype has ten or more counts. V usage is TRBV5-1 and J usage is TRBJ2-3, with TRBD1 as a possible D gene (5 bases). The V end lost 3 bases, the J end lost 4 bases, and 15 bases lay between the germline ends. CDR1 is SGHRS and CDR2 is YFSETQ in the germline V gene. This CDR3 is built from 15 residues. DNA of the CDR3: TGCGCCAGCAGCTGGACGGTAGGGGCAGCAGATACGCAGTATTTT. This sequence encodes CASSWTVGAADTQYF.

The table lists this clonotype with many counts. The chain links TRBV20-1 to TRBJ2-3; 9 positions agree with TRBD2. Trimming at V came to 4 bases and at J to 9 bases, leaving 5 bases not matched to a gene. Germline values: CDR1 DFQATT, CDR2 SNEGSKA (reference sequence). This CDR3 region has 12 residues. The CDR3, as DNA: TGCAGTGCTATCGTAGCGGGAGAGACGCAGTATTTT. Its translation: CSAIVAGETQYF.

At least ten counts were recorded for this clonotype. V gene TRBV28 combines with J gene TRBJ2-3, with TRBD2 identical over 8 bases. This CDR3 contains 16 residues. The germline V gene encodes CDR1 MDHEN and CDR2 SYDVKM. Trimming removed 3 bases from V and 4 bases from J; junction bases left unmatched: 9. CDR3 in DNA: TGTGCCAGCAGTTTTAACGGAGCGGGAGTTGCAGATACGCAGTATTTT. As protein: CASSFNGAGVADTQYF.

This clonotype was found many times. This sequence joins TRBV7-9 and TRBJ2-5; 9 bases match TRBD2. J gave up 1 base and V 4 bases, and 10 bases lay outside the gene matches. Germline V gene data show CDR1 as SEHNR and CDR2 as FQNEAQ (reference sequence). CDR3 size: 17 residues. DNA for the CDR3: TGTGCCAGCAGCTACCGACTAGCGGTGGGGCGCCAAGAGACCCAGTACTTC. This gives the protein CASSYRLAVGRQETQYF.

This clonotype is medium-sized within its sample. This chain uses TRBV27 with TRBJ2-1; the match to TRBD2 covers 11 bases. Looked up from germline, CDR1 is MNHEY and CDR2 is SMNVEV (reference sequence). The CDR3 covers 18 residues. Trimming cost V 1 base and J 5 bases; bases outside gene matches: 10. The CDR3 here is CASSLFRGTSGVHNEQFF. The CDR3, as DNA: TGTGCCAGCAGTTTATTCCGGGGGACTAGCGGAGTCCACAATGAGCAGTTCTTC.

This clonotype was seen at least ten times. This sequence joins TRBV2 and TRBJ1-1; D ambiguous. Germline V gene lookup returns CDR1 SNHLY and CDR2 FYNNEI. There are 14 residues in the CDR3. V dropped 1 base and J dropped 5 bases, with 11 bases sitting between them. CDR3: CASSEGILETEAFF. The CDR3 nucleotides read TGTGCCAGCAGTGAAGGCATTTTAGAAACTGAAGCTTTCTTT.

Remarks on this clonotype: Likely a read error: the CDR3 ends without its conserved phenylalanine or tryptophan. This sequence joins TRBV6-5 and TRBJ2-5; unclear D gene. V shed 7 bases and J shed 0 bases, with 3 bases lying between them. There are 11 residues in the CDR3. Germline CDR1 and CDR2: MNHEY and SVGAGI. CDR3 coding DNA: TGTGCCAGCACAAACCAAGAGACCCAGTACGTC. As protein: CASTNQETQYV.

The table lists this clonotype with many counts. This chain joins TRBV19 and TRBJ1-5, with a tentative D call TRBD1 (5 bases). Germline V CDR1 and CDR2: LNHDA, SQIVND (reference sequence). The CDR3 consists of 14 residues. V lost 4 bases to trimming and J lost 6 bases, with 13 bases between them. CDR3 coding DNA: TGTGCCAGTAGTACAGGGAGTGGTTCTCAGCCCCAGCATTTT. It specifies CASSTGSGSQPQHF.